This TCR beta chain was sequenced in a study of blood T cell repertoires in COVID-19. Study overall: The United States, Italy and Spain were the sources of the acute and convalescent COVID-19 samples. T cells, B-cell-depleted T cells, or PBMCs supplied cDNA or gDNA.

Methods used by the authors: Nucleated cell counts were estimated from reference gene primer amplification. Profiled with immunoSEQ multiplex PCR; TCRdb holds only in-frame clones, not every one. Clonal size and the V and J genes are those of that table, whereas D and trimming came from the DNA. Seen here are approximately 67,000 clones, about 91% observed once, and the top ten hold around 7%. The CDR3 is 16 residues long. Germline trimming cut 5 bases from V and 1 base from J; bases unmatched to any gene: 6. CDR1 and CDR2 from the germline V gene are KGHSH and LQKENI. The gene calls are TRBV18 and TRBJ2-2; 8 bases are a match to TRBD1. The specimen sequenced was peripheral blood. This receptor was identified in a human donor in a cohort sampled during active COVID-19. In DNA, the CDR3 is TGTGCCAGCTCAGCGACAGGGGCTAGGAACACCGGGGAGCTGTTTTTT. Encoded protein: CASSATGARNTGELFF.